Shown below are 18 T cell receptor beta chains from a single sample sequenced in a study of Graves' ophthalmopathy and Graves' hyperthyroidism (dated 2018 in TCRdb). This sample was sequenced with an Illumina HiSeq 2000. TCR beta CDR3 regions were amplified from RNA transcripts for repertoire sequencing. The first round was an RT-PCR using HTBI primers with the Qiagen OneStep RT-PCR kit, and this first round was followed by a second-round multiplex PCR, then size selection and purification. TCRdb reanalyzed the raw reads on its own, using fastp at Q25 for trimming and MiXCR for clone calling, and kept in-frame beta chains. CDR3 protein duplicates are merged, each entry listing the most common genes and DNA. This sample gives about 370,000 distinct CDR3 sequences in total; about a sixth of them show up just once. About 1.6% of the sample is in the top ten clones. The sequencing sample was made of peripheral blood. The receptors shown here come from a woman aged 18 to 35 with Graves' ophthalmopathy. Donor details come from another sample of the same person, matched by shared clones.

In this sample, this clonotype turned up many times. This chain joins TRBV19 and TRBJ2-7, with TRBD1 matching over 12 bases. CDR3 length: 16 amino acids. After removal of 3 bases from V and 3 bases from J, the junction contained 6 bases not matched to a gene. CDR1 is LNHDA, CDR2 SQIVND, per germline (reference sequence). CDR3 region: CASSIPGTGGFYEQYF. Here the CDR3 DNA reads TGTGCCAGTAGTATTCCCGGGACAGGGGGCTTCTACGAGCAGTACTTC.

This clonotype has at least ten counts. This chain uses TRBV4-1 with TRBJ2-7; 12 nucleotides agree with TRBD2. With 3 bases clipped from V and 0 bases from J, the junction kept 9 bases outside the gene matches. Germline V gene data show CDR1 as MGHRA and CDR2 as YSYEKL. The CDR3 is made up of 18 amino acids. CDR3 coding DNA: TGCGCCAGCAGCCAGGATACGGGACTAGCGGGTTCCTCCTACGAGCAGTACTTC. Its translation: CASSQDTGLAGSSYEQYF.

This clonotype has a count of ten or more. The chain combines TRBV6-2 or TRBV6-3 with TRBJ2-2; the D gene is possibly TRBD2 (6 bases). V was cut by 7 bases and J by 2 bases, with 14 bases left in between. The CDR3 length is 15 residues. The V gene's germline CDR1 is MNHEY and CDR2 SVGEGT. The CDR3 reads CASTRRGTNTGELFF. CDR3 in DNA: TGTGCCAGCACCAGGAGGGGCACCAACACCGGGGAGCTGTTTTTT.

This clonotype appeared once. The chain carries TRBV28 and TRBJ1-5, with TRBD1 matching over 10 bases. The CDR3 is 15 residues long. CDR1 MDHEN and CDR2 SYDVKM come from the germline V gene. The J segment lost 6 bases and the V segment lost 7 bases, leaving 9 bases of the junction unmatched. The CDR3 nucleotides are TGTGCCAGCACCTGGCGGGGACAGGGGTTTCAGCCCCAGCATTTT. It codes for CASTWRGQGFQPQHF.

This clonotype was seen ten or more times. The chain employs TRBV19 and TRBJ1-5; no reliable D call. This CDR3 spans 16 amino acids. Germline V gene data show CDR1 as LNHDA and CDR2 as SQIVND (reference sequence). Between the trimmed V and J ends, which lost 7 bases and 4 bases, there was a span of 20 bases. As DNA, the CDR3 is TGTGCCAGTAAGTTAACGGCCGCGGCGGGGAATCAGCCCCAGCATTTT. Translated, it gives CASKLTAAAGNQPQHF.

The sample holds many counts of this clonotype. The V gene is TRBV4-2, the J gene TRBJ2-7, with 13 nucleotides matching TRBD2. V lost 1 base, J lost 0 bases, and 9 bases stayed unmatched. There are 19 residues in the CDR3. In germline, CDR1 is LGHNA, CDR2 YNFKEQ. CDR3 sequence reads: CASSQALGTSGTSSYEQYF. CDR3 DNA sequence: TGTGCCAGCAGCCAAGCCCTCGGGACTAGCGGGACCTCCTCCTACGAGCAGTACTTC.

This clonotype was detected ten times or more. The CDR3, as DNA: TGCAGTGCTAGATACCATGAGCAGTTCTTC. The encoded protein is CSARYHEQFF. The V gene is TRBV20-1, the J gene TRBJ2-1; D is uncertain. In germline, CDR1 is DFQATT, CDR2 SNEGSKA (reference sequence). V was shortened by 2 bases and J by 8 bases, with 4 bases between the two germline ends. The CDR3 runs 10 residues.

This clonotype was detected ten times or more. V and J are TRBV30 and TRBJ2-5; D unclear. Germline CDR1 reads GTSNPN; CDR2 reads SVGIG (reference sequence). The CDR3 consists of 16 residues. V was trimmed by 1 base and J by 1 base, leaving 16 bases between them. CDR3 coding DNA: TGTGCCTGGAGTGGGTGGAAGGTTTGGACCCAAGAGACCCAGTACTTC. Protein: CAWSGWKVWTQETQYF.

This clonotype was picked up many times. The rearrangement uses TRBV6-1 and TRBJ1-2; 10 positions match TRBD1. Trimming at V came to 3 bases and at J to 7 bases, leaving 5 bases not matched to a gene. The CDR3 length is 14 residues. Germline V gene data show CDR1 as MNHNS and CDR2 as SASEGT. In nucleotides, the CDR3 is TGTGCCAGCAGTGAGACAGGGGGCAGGGGTGGCTACACCTTC. As protein: CASSETGGRGGYTF.

This clonotype came up many times. The rearrangement uses TRBV15 and TRBJ1-6; 8 bases fit TRBD1. Germline assignment: CDR1 LNHNV and CDR2 YYDKDF (reference sequence). The CDR3 is made up of 16 amino acids. With 1 base clipped from V and 7 bases from J, the junction kept 6 bases outside the gene matches. DNA of the CDR3: TGTGCCACCAGCAGAGCCCTACACAGGGGGAATTCACCCCTCCACTTT. Its protein product is CATSRALHRGNSPLHF.

This clonotype was counted ten times or more. As DNA, the CDR3 is TGTGCCAGCAGTGTGTGGGCGGGAGGGCAAGAGCAGTACTTC. Translation: CASSVWAGGQEQYF. The rearrangement links TRBV2 to TRBJ2-7, with 9 bases identical to TRBD2. The J segment lost 7 bases and the V segment lost 4 bases, leaving 8 bases of the junction unmatched. The CDR3 spans 14 residues. Germline CDR1 and CDR2: SNHLY and FYNNEI.

This clonotype has ten or more counts. The V and J genes are TRBV28 and TRBJ1-2; TRBD1 is a possible D gene (5 bases). CDR3 length equals 15 residues. Between the trimmed V and J ends, which lost 3 bases and 4 bases, there was a span of 15 bases. Germline V gene data show CDR1 as MDHEN and CDR2 as SYDVKM. The CDR3 nucleotides are TGTGCCAGCAGTTTGAATCAGGGAATCGGCTATGGCTACACCTTC. This sequence encodes CASSLNQGIGYGYTF.

This clonotype appeared many times. CDR3 DNA sequence: TGTGCCAGCAGCTTACCAATGAACACTGAAGCTTTCTTT. This sequence encodes CASSLPMNTEAFF. This sequence joins TRBV7-8 and TRBJ1-1; D gene unclear. Germline lookup yields CDR1 SGHVS and CDR2 FQNEAQ. V lost 2 bases and J 0 bases, leaving 4 bases between the germline ends. The CDR3 spans 13 residues.

This clonotype was seen ten or more times. The gene calls are TRBV7-6 and TRBJ2-2, with TRBD2 as a possible D gene (5 bases). The germline CDR1 and CDR2 sequences are SGHVS and FNYEAQ. Trimming cost V 6 bases and J 5 bases, with 13 bases left between them. This CDR3 spans 14 amino acids. As DNA, the CDR3 is TGTGCCAGCAGAAATCGTGGAGGTACCGGGGAGCTGTTTTTT. This codes for CASRNRGGTGELFF.

This clonotype was found once. The V call is TRBV19, the J call TRBJ1-2; D is unresolved. Germline lookup yields CDR1 LNHDA and CDR2 SQIVND (reference sequence). V was cut by 3 bases and J by 2 bases, with 7 bases left in between. There are 13 residues in the CDR3. The CDR3, as DNA: TGTGCCAGTAGTATCCAGGCGAACTATGGCTACACCTTC. This gives the protein CASSIQANYGYTF.

CDR3 sequence: CSANRGGVETQYF. The CDR3 bases are TGCAGTGCTAATAGGGGGGGGGTTGAGACCCAGTACTTC. The chain is built from TRBV20-1 and TRBJ2-5; TRBD2 is a possible D gene (7 bases). The CDR3 runs to 13 residues. The V gene lost 4 bases and the J gene lost 5 bases, with 14 bases spanning the gap. Per the germline V gene, CDR1 is DFQATT and CDR2 is SNEGSKA (reference sequence).

The chain links TRBV12-3 or TRBV12-4 to TRBJ2-5, with 12 bases lining up with TRBD2. V lost 8 bases to trimming and J lost 7 bases; unmatched junction nucleotides: 11. The CDR3 spans 15 residues. The DNA of the CDR3 is TGTGCCAGCGGTCGGCTAGCGGGAGGGCCTGGGACCCAGTACTTC. It codes for CASGRLAGGPGTQYF.

This clonotype was observed at least ten times. This chain joins TRBV29-1 and TRBJ1-3; no firm D call. The CDR3 loop spans 12 amino acids. From germline, CDR1 is SQVTM and CDR2 ANQGSEA. V was cut by 5 bases and J by 4 bases, with 9 bases left in between. CDR3 in DNA: TGCAGCGTTCTTCGGTCCGGAAACACCATATATTTT. Translated: CSVLRSGNTIYF.